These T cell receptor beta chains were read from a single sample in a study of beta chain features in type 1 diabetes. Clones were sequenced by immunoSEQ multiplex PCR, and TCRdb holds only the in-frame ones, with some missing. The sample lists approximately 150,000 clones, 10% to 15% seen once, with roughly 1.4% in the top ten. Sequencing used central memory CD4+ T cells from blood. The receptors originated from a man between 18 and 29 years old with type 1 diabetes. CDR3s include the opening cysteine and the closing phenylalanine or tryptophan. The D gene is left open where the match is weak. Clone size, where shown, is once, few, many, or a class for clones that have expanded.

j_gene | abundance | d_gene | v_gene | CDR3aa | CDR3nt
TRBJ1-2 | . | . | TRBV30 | CAWSVLPGPDGYTF | TGTGCCTGGAGTGTACTCCCGGGTCCCGACGGCTACACCTTC
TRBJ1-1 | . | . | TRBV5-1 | CASSYGTKNTEAFF | TGCGCCAGCAGCTACGGGACAAAGAACACTGAAGCTTTCTTT
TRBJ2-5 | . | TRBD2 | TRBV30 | CAWARGGQETQYF | TGTGCCTGGGCGCGGGGGGGCCAAGAGACCCAGTACTTC
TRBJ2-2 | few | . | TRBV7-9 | CASSLLGRTGELFF | TGTGCCAGCAGCTTATTGGGCCGTACCGGGGAGCTGTTTTTT
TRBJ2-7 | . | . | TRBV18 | CASSVSTGAGYEQYF | TGTGCCAGCTCAGTCTCCACAGGAGCGGGCTACGAGCAGTACTTC
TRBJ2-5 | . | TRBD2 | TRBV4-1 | CASSEEASGGARKTQYF | TGCGCCAGCAGCGAAGAGGCTAGCGGGGGGGCTAGAAAGACCCAGTACTTC
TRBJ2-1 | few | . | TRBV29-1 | CSVEALGVGNEQFF | TGCAGCGTTGAAGCATTGGGCGTGGGCAATGAGCAGTTCTTC
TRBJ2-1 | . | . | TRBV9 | CASSPVRQSYNEQFF | TGTGCCAGCAGCCCCGTGAGGCAGTCCTACAATGAGCAGTTCTTC
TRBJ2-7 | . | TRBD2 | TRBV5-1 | CASSSTSGVSYEQYF | TGCGCCAGCAGCTCCACTAGCGGGGTCTCCTACGAGCAGTACTTC
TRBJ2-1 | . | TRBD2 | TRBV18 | CASSLGTSVGYNEQFF | TGTGCCAGCTCACTTGGGACTAGCGTTGGCTACAATGAGCAGTTCTTC
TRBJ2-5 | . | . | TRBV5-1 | CASSLLGDWETQYF | TGCGCCAGCAGTCTGCTCGGGGATTGGGAGACCCAGTACTTC
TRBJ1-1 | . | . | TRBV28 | CASRGPIEAFF | TGTGCCAGCAGAGGGCCGATTGAAGCTTTCTTT
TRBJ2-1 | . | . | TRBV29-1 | CSVKPGGYEILHEQFF | TGCAGCGTCAAACCCGGGGGTTATGAGATTCTCCATGAGCAGTTCTTC